A single sample is the source of the 26 T cell receptor beta chains below, sequenced in a study of early T cells in non-severe SARS-CoV-2 infection. TCRdb re-derived calls from the 5' RACE reads in MiXCR, one entry per CDR3 protein. The table includes fewer than 65,000 distinct CDR3 sequences, more than 9% detected once. The specimen was whole blood. These TCRs come from an adult who was a healthcare worker with PCR-confirmed SARS-CoV-2 infection or an uninfected control (not recorded which).

The chain employs TRBV5-1 and TRBJ2-1, with 8 bases that match TRBD2. CDR3 length: 16 amino acids. Trimming took 5 bases from V and 3 from J; bases not matched to a gene: 10. Germline values: CDR1 SGHRS, CDR2 YFSETQ. The CDR3 sequence is CASSSSGGLVYNEQFF. The CDR3 nucleotides are TGCGCCAGCAGTTCGAGCGGGGGATTGGTCTACAATGAGCAGTTCTTC.

This clonotype was seen ten or more times. The chain combines TRBV20-1 with TRBJ2-5; a weak D match, TRBD2 (6 bases). The germline V gene has CDR1 DFQATT and CDR2 SNEGSKA (reference sequence). The CDR3 has 15 amino acids. V lost 0 bases, J lost 5 bases, and 16 bases lay in between. CDR3 sequence (DNA): TGCAGTGCTAGAGACTCTCGCTTAGCGGCGGAGACCCAGTACTTC. It translates to CSARDSRLAAETQYF.

This clonotype was counted a few times. This chain connects TRBV11-3 to TRBJ2-1, with 8 bases matching TRBD2. V shed 1 base and J 5 bases; nucleotides not matched to a gene: 7. The CDR3 has 16 amino acids. CDR1 is SGHNT, CDR2 YENEEA, per germline. The CDR3 bases are TGTGCCAGCAGCTTAGGAGGACTAGCTGAGAACAATGAGCAGTTCTTC. Translated, it gives CASSLGGLAENNEQFF.

Here the CDR3 reads CASTLSSYNEQFF. DNA for the CDR3: TGTGCCAGCACCTTAAGCTCCTACAATGAGCAGTTCTTC. The V and J genes are TRBV12-3 or TRBV12-4 and TRBJ2-1; D call uncertain. With 7 bases removed from V and 0 bases from J, the gap between germline ends came to 7 bases. The CDR3 covers 13 residues.

Ten or more counts support this clonotype. The J gene is TRBJ1-5, the V gene TRBV6-6, with 8 bases aligning to TRBD1. Germline V gene sequence: CDR1 MNHNY, CDR2 SVGAGI (reference sequence). J lost 2 bases, V lost 6 bases, and 3 bases had no gene match. The CDR3 spans 14 residues. CDR3 region: CASSDRGGNQPQHF. The DNA of the CDR3 is TGTGCCAGCAGCGACAGGGGTGGCAATCAGCCCCAGCATTTT.

This clonotype was observed a handful of times. The rearrangement uses TRBV7-2 and TRBJ1-2; no reliable D call. The CDR3 runs to 13 residues. V dropped 2 bases and J dropped 5 bases, with 9 bases sitting between them. Germline CDR1 is SGHTA and CDR2 is FQGNSA. CDR3: CASSLRETYGYTF. CDR3 DNA sequence: TGTGCCAGCAGCTTAAGGGAAACATATGGCTACACCTTC.

This clonotype was counted many times. The chain joins TRBV5-1 to TRBJ2-5; no clear D gene. There are 13 residues in the CDR3. The V end was cut by 5 bases, the J end by 2 bases, with 10 bases between. Germline CDR1 SGHRS, CDR2 YFSETQ. CDR3 region: CASRALPQETQYF. The CDR3 DNA reads TGCGCCAGCAGAGCACTTCCTCAAGAGACCCAGTACTTC.

The chain carries TRBV20-1 and TRBJ2-1; D is ambiguous. With 3 bases removed from V and 4 bases from J, the gap between germline ends came to 10 bases. The CDR3 spans 13 residues. Looked up from germline, CDR1 is DFQATT and CDR2 is SNEGSKA (reference sequence). CDR3 nucleotides: TGCAGTGCTAGTATGGGGTTGTACAATGAGCAGTTCTTC. This translates into CSASMGLYNEQFF.

In its sample, this clonotype was seen many times. This chain links TRBV4-2 with TRBJ1-2; D ambiguous. V was clipped by 0 bases and J by 6 bases, with 11 bases between them. The CDR3 has 14 residues. Germline V gives CDR1 LGHNA, CDR2 YNFKEQ. This chain's CDR3 is CASSQEKTHNGYTF. Written as DNA, the CDR3 is TGTGCCAGCAGCCAAGAGAAAACCCACAATGGCTACACCTTC.

The rearrangement uses TRBV19 and TRBJ2-5; D perhaps matches TRBD1 (6 bases). The length of the CDR3 is 15 residues. Germline V lookup: CDR1 LNHDA, CDR2 SQIVND (reference sequence). Trimming cost V 8 bases and J 2 bases, with 18 bases left between them. The CDR3 here is CASASSQRGQETQYF. The CDR3 DNA sequence: TGTGCCAGTGCCTCCTCGCAAAGGGGGCAAGAGACCCAGTACTTC.

This clonotype was recorded a few times. V and J are TRBV28 and TRBJ2-6, with D uncertain. CDR3 length equals 16 residues. V lost 5 bases to trimming and J lost 4 bases, with 15 bases between them. The germline V gene has CDR1 MDHEN and CDR2 SYDVKM. The CDR3 region has the DNA TGTGCCAGCAGTCTCCCCGGAACAATGGGGGCCAACGTCCTGACTTTC. Its protein product is CASSLPGTMGANVLTF.

The chain joins TRBV14 to TRBJ2-3; 7 bases fit TRBD1. The CDR3 is 16 residues long. After removal of 4 bases from V and 4 bases from J, the junction contained 11 bases not matched to a gene. CDR1 is SGHDN and CDR2 is FVKESK in the germline V gene. The CDR3 is CASSPWGQGDPDTQYF. The CDR3, as DNA: TGTGCCAGCAGCCCCTGGGGGCAGGGGGACCCAGATACGCAGTATTTT.

This clonotype was observed at least ten times. This chain connects TRBV20-1 to TRBJ2-7; D not resolved. CDR1 is DFQATT, CDR2 SNEGSKA, per germline (reference sequence). CDR3 size: 12 residues. V lost 4 bases to trimming and J lost 3 bases, with 10 bases between them. The CDR3 coding sequence is TGCAGTGCTAAGGACGCCATCTACGAGCAGTACTTC. It yields the protein CSAKDAIYEQYF.

This clonotype has more than one count but fewer than ten. The chain employs TRBV29-1 and TRBJ2-7; D is unclear. CDR3 length: 13 residues. Germline CDR1 reads SQVTM; CDR2 reads ANQGSEA. Trimming removed 1 base from V and 0 bases from J, with 7 bases in between. The CDR3 reads CSVEAESSYEQYF. DNA for the CDR3: TGCAGCGTTGAAGCTGAGAGCTCCTACGAGCAGTACTTC.

J is TRBJ2-1 and V is TRBV7-9, with 9 nucleotides matching TRBD1. After removal of 1 base from V and 5 bases from J, the junction contained 3 bases not matched to a gene. CDR1 is SEHNR and CDR2 is FQNEAQ in the germline V gene (reference sequence). The CDR3 is 15 amino acids. CDR3 DNA: TGTGCCAGCAGCTTAGGGGGACAGGGACACAATGAGCAGTTCTTC. This encodes CASSLGGQGHNEQFF.

This clonotype was counted ten times or more. V and J are TRBV7-9 and TRBJ2-5; D gene unclear. V gave up 1 base and J gave up 4 bases, with 16 bases separating them. The CDR3 has 16 residues. Germline CDR1 reads SEHNR; CDR2 reads FQNEAQ (reference sequence). The CDR3 loop reads CASSLEDQAARETQYF. CDR3 coding DNA: TGTGCCAGCAGCTTAGAGGACCAGGCGGCGCGAGAGACCCAGTACTTC.

This clonotype was seen repeatedly, ten times or more. V gene TRBV29-1 combines with J gene TRBJ2-5; D is ambiguous. The germline V gene encodes CDR1 SQVTM and CDR2 ANQGSEA. Trimming pared 7 bases from V and 2 bases from J, leaving 11 bases between. The CDR3 loop spans 12 amino acids. The chain's CDR3 is CSAEARQETQYF. The CDR3 DNA sequence: TGCAGCGCCGAAGCCAGGCAAGAGACCCAGTACTTC. Drawing the rest from reference TRBV29-1 and TRBJ2-5, the complete variable domain is SAVISQKPSRDICQRGTSLTIQCQVDSQVTMMFWYRQQPGQSLTLIATANQGSEATYESGFVIDKFPISRPNLTFSTLTVSNMSPEDSSIYLCSAEARQETQYFGPGTRLLVL.

This clonotype was picked up many times. V and J are TRBV9 and TRBJ2-2; perhaps TRBD1 as D (6 bases). Germline V gives CDR1 SGDLS, CDR2 YYNGEE. Between the trimmed V and J ends, which lost 7 bases and 4 bases, there was a span of 17 bases. The CDR3 length is 15 residues. The DNA for the CDR3 is TGTGCCAGCGCAGAAACAGGGATGGGCACCGGGGAGCTGTTTTTT. This encodes CASAETGMGTGELFF.

The V call is TRBV3-1, the J call TRBJ2-3; D is ambiguous. Germline-derived CDR1 and CDR2 are LGHDT and YNNKEL (reference sequence). V dropped 6 bases and J dropped 7 bases, with 8 bases sitting between them. The CDR3 is made up of 11 amino acids. CDR3: CASRVKNTQYF. In nucleotides, the CDR3 is TGTGCCAGCAGGGTCAAGAATACGCAGTATTTT.

The chain carries TRBV29-1 and TRBJ2-1; a possible D gene is TRBD2 (6 bases). This CDR3 comprises 15 residues. The V gene lost 4 bases and the J gene lost 2 bases, with 15 bases spanning the gap. Germline V gene data show CDR1 as SQVTM and CDR2 as ANQGSEA. The CDR3 bases are TGCAGCGTTGGCAAGGGACTCATCACCTACAATGAGCAGTTCTTC. This encodes CSVGKGLITYNEQFF.

Here the CDR3 DNA reads TGCGCCAGCAGCTTGGCTTTGGATACGCAGTATTTT. It encodes CASSLALDTQYF. The V gene is TRBV5-1, the J gene TRBJ2-3; D is ambiguous. CDR1 and CDR2 from the germline V gene are SGHRS and YFSETQ. This CDR3 contains 12 residues. Trimming left V 0 bases short and J 6 bases short, with 5 bases between.

V usage is TRBV27 and J usage is TRBJ1-6; a possible D gene is TRBD1 (5 bases). Trimming shortened V by 3 bases and J by 14 bases, and 14 bases separated the two germline ends. CDR3 length: 13 amino acids. Per the germline V gene, CDR1 is MNHEY and CDR2 is SMNVEV (reference sequence). The CDR3 reads CASSFTGTYTLHF. The CDR3 nucleotides read TGTGCCAGCAGTTTTACCGGGACTTACACCCTCCACTTT.

This clonotype has a handful of counts. This chain uses TRBV6-1 with TRBJ2-2; tentatively, D is TRBD1 (6 bases). Trimming took 5 bases from V and 10 from J, leaving 14 bases between them. Germline-derived CDR1 and CDR2 are MNHNS and SASEGT. The CDR3 contains 13 residues. In nucleotides, the CDR3 is TGTGCCAGCAGTCTACCGGGACAATCGGAGCTGTTTTTT. Translated, it gives CASSLPGQSELFF.

This clonotype was counted a few times. This rearrangement joins TRBV7-8 to TRBJ2-1, with D uncertain. Germline V CDR1 and CDR2: SGHVS, FQNEAQ. The V end lost 5 bases, the J end lost 3 bases, and 5 bases lay between the germline ends. The length of the CDR3 is 12 residues. The CDR3 coding sequence is TGTGCCAGCAGCACCAACTACAATGAGCAGTTCTTC. This encodes CASSTNYNEQFF.

This clonotype occurred a few times. The chain couples TRBV29-1 to TRBJ2-7; 8 nucleotides match TRBD1. From germline, CDR1 is SQVTM and CDR2 ANQGSEA. The trim removed 5 bases at V and 0 bases at J, leaving 3 bases unmatched. This CDR3 spans 13 amino acids. The CDR3 bases are TGCAGCGTTAGGACAGGGCCCTCCTACGAGCAGTACTTC. This gives the protein CSVRTGPSYEQYF.

This clonotype was recorded at least ten times. The chain uses TRBV18 and TRBJ1-1, with a tentative D call TRBD1 (6 bases). With 7 bases removed from V and 6 bases from J, the gap between germline ends came to 12 bases. This CDR3 comprises 12 residues. CDR1 and CDR2 from the germline V gene are KGHSH and LQKENI. This chain's CDR3 is CASFYGGAEAFF. As DNA, the CDR3 is TGTGCCAGCTTCTATGGGGGCGCTGAAGCTTTCTTT.